There are a few counts of the clone carrying this T cell receptor (beta chain). Its specificity is not known. A 5'RACE reaction primed in the constant segment made cDNA libraries of TCR alpha and TCR beta, and these carried sample barcodes and UMIs. TCRdb re-called the 5' RACE reads with MiXCR, one entry per CDR3 protein. The sample gives roughly 450,000 distinct CDR3 sequences, more than 15% of which show up once; roughly 21% is in the top ten. There are 15 residues in the CDR3. Per germline, CDR1 MRHNA and CDR2 SNTAGT. Germline trimming cut 3 bases from V and 3 bases from J; bases unmatched to any gene: 7. The data belong to a study of T-cell memory formation after mild COVID-19. Study outcomes and limitations: Among clones peaking at day 37 in the second wave, SARS-CoV-2 specificity remained unconfirmed. Pre-infection memory contained some responding clones, which suggested that cross-reactive memory had joined.

This sequence was found in a man between 18 and 35 years old who had mild COVID-19 (a few samples of this study predate the infection). Cell type and time point are not known. The rearrangement uses TRBV6-4 and TRBJ2-7; 8 bases fit TRBD2. Source material: PBMCs or a T cell subset sorted from them (not recorded which). DNA for the CDR3: TGTGCCAGCAGTGAGAGACTAGCGCCTTTCTACGAGCAGTACGTC. It encodes CASSERLAPFYEQYV.